This is a list of T cell receptor beta chains from one sample in a study of CXCR3-negative and CXCR3-positive naive CD8 T cells. TCRdb re-called the 5' RACE reads and catalogs CDR3 proteins one per entry, DNA excluded. The table lists some 120,000 distinct CDR3 sequences, with roughly 0.59% in the top ten. The sample taken for sequencing was naive CXCR3+ CD8+ T cells from blood. These receptors were obtained from a human donor in good health. Some clones in this sample may be carry-over from other donors' samples. Both conserved end residues are part of each CDR3.

J | V | CDR3
TRBJ2-1 | TRBV6-5 | CASSYRAGGGNEQFF
TRBJ2-1 | TRBV6-2/TRBV6-3 | CASSYSASNEIYNEQFF
TRBJ2-1 | TRBV7-9 | CARSSRTSGVYNEQFF
TRBJ2-4 | TRBV12-3/TRBV12-4 | CATSVGLAKNIQYF
TRBJ2-1 | TRBV12-5 | CASDKRTGFYNEQFF
TRBJ2-1 | TRBV25-1 | CASSDTYSANEQFF
TRBJ1-1 | TRBV7-9 | CASSFSGQGNEAFF
TRBJ2-3 | TRBV7-9 | CASSLSGAGADTQYF
TRBJ1-5 | TRBV5-5 | CASSTDGPAQPQHF
TRBJ2-7 | TRBV10-3 | CAITNIPGQGSYEQYF
TRBJ2-5 | TRBV20-1 | CSARATGPRETQYF
TRBJ1-5 | TRBV20-1 | CSASLSGLPPLGQVSNQPQHF
TRBJ2-2 | TRBV7-9 | CASSFITGELFF
TRBJ2-7 | TRBV29-1 | CSVEQGLDEQYF
TRBJ2-7 | TRBV5-1 | CASSLDRGDYEQYF
TRBJ1-1 | TRBV25-1 | CASSERNTEAFF
TRBJ1-4 | TRBV21-1 | CASSKATGPNEKLFF
TRBJ2-1 | TRBV11-2 | CASSWGTSGRNEQFF
TRBJ2-5 | TRBV7-9 | CASSLDQNQETQYF
TRBJ2-3 | TRBV6-5 | CASSSPTGAGTDTQYF
TRBJ2-5 | TRBV4-1 | CASSQDGATGVRETQYF
TRBJ1-2 | TRBV10-3 | CAISAGGPSLGGYTF
TRBJ2-3 | TRBV27 | CASSWLGGDTQYF
TRBJ2-1 | TRBV7-9 | CASSLFGGGAENEQFF
TRBJ2-1 | TRBV6-2/TRBV6-3 | CASSPGTGGFNSYNEQFF
TRBJ2-7 | TRBV28 | CASSLIRRAYEQYF
TRBJ2-7 | TRBV14 | CASSQGNPLYEQYF
TRBJ1-4 | TRBV7-9 | CASSLLDNRATNEKLFF
TRBJ1-5 | TRBV7-8 | CASSFGGIQPQHF